What follows are 7 T cell receptor beta chains derived from one specimen sequenced in a study of T-cell reconstitution after alpha-beta-depleted transplantation in children. Unique molecular identifiers were incorporated into the prepared TCRbeta library. TCRdb recomputed calls from the PCR reads with MiXCR, one row per CDR3 protein. Of a few hundred thousand distinct CDR3 sequences listed, 13% are singletons. The material sequenced was PBMCs, taken from the stem cell graft. Receptors originate from a human donor who donated a stem cell graft to a child with Fanconi anemia.

This clonotype came up a few times. The V gene is TRBV12-3 or TRBV12-4, the J gene TRBJ2-2; TRBD1 might be the D (6 bases). With 8 bases removed from V and 2 bases from J, the gap between germline ends came to 9 bases. CDR3 length: 13 residues. CDR3 loop: CASGTSNTGELFF. In DNA form, the CDR3 reads TGTGCCAGCGGGACATCTAACACCGGGGAGCTGTTTTTT.

There are many counts of this clonotype. The chain joins TRBV5-1 to TRBJ2-3, with unresolved D. This CDR3 spans 11 amino acids. V lost 2 bases, J lost 2 bases, and 0 bases lay in between. Germline CDR1 SGHRS, CDR2 YFSETQ. CDR3 region: CASSFTDTQYF. CDR3 sequence (DNA): TGCGCCAGCAGCTTCACAGATACGCAGTATTTT.

V is TRBV6-2 or TRBV6-3 and J is TRBJ2-5, with D perhaps TRBD1 (5 bases). V shed 6 bases and J shed 1 base, with 18 bases lying between them. The CDR3 is 16 amino acids. Germline lookup yields CDR1 MNHEY and CDR2 SVGEGT. CDR3 residues: CASRKGHEMIQETQYF. The CDR3 DNA follows: TGTGCCAGCAGAAAAGGACACGAGATGATCCAAGAGACCCAGTACTTC.

The CDR3 nucleotides read TGTGCCAGCAGGGAAAGCGGGTCCCGTTACGAGCAGTACTTC. Protein product: CASRESGSRYEQYF. V is TRBV12-3 or TRBV12-4 and J is TRBJ2-7; possibly TRBD2 for D (6 bases). The V end lost 6 bases, the J end lost 4 bases, and 16 bases lay between the germline ends. The CDR3 is 14 residues long.

This clonotype was seen more than once but under ten times. The chain couples TRBV25-1 to TRBJ2-1, with a possible D match to TRBD1 (5 bases). Trimming stripped 2 bases from V and 14 bases from J, with 16 bases between. The CDR3 is made up of 13 amino acids. Germline V lookup: CDR1 MGHDK, CDR2 SYGVNS. The CDR3 loop is CASSEVFAGMKFF. The CDR3 nucleotides read TGTGCCAGCAGTGAAGTGTTTGCAGGGATGAAGTTCTTC.

The chain recombines TRBV5-6 with TRBJ1-2, with D possibly TRBD1 on 5 matching bases. This CDR3 comprises 14 residues. The V end was cut by 4 bases, the J end by 4 bases, with 14 bases between. CDR1 SGHDT and CDR2 YYEEEE come from the germline V gene. The CDR3 here is CASSLMTDLYGYTF. CDR3 coding DNA: TGTGCCAGCAGCCTTATGACAGACCTCTATGGCTACACCTTC. The full variable domain, its missing parts supplied by reference TRBV5-6 and TRBJ1-2, is DAGVTQSPTHLIKTRGQQVTLRCSPKSGHDTVSWYQQALGQGPQFIFQYYEEEERQRGNFPDRFSGHQFPNYSSELNVNALLLGDSALYLCASSLMTDLYGYTFGSGTRLTVV.

The V and J genes are TRBV20-1 and TRBJ2-5, with D perhaps TRBD2 (6 bases). V shed 6 bases and J shed 4 bases, with 9 bases lying between them. CDR3 length: 11 amino acids. The germline gives CDR1 DFQATT, CDR2 SNEGSKA (reference sequence). CDR3 sequence (DNA): TGCAGTGCCCAAGCGGGAGAGACCCAGTACTTC. Translated, it gives CSAQAGETQYF.